This T cell receptor (beta chain) was sequenced during a study of neurological immune-mediated disorders. Findings and limits, study-wide: HTLV-1-associated myelopathy had the most TCR clonal expansion, while multiple sclerosis had the least, a level that fell below healthy controls. CDR3 amino acid sequences of expanded clones were not shared across subjects, a result suggesting private repertoires in all groups.

With 4 bases removed from V and 6 bases from J, the gap between germline ends came to 13 bases. This CDR3 has 13 amino acids. CDR1 SGDLS and CDR2 YYNGEE come from the germline V gene. Time point: longitudinal time-point 3. For the unsorted libraries, 2 million PBMCs stored at -80 C served as input. This clonotype was seen at least ten times. Its antigen is still unknown. The cDNA was generated by 5'RACE with 10-nucleotide random UMIs. A single record per CDR3 protein comes from TCRdb applying MiXCR to the 5' RACE reads. This sample carries tens of thousands of distinct CDR3 sequences, more than 7% of them seen once, and the ten largest clones take 1.5% to 2%.

This TCR came from a middle-aged woman in good health. V is TRBV9 and J is TRBJ1-2; possible D gene TRBD1, 5 bases. The sample consisted of PBMCs. CDR3: CASSSHPRDGYTF. The CDR3 DNA follows: TGTGCCAGCAGCTCCCACCCCAGGGATGGCTACACCTTC.